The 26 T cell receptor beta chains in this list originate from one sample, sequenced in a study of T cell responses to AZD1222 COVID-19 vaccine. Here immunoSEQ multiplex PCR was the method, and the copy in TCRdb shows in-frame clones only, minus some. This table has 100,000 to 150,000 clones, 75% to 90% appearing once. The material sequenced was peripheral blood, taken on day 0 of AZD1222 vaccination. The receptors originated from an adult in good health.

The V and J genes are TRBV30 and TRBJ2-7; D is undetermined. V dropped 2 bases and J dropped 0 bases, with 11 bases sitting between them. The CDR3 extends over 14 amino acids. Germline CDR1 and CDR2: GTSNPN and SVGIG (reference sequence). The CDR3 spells CAWSTQPNSYEQYF. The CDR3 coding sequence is TGTGCCTGGAGTACACAGCCAAACTCCTACGAGCAGTACTTC.

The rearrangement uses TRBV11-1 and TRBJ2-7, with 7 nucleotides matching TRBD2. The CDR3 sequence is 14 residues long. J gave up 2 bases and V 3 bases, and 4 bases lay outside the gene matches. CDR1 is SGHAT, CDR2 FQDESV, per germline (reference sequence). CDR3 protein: CASSLAGDPYEQYF. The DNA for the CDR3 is TGTGCCAGCAGCTTGGCGGGGGACCCCTACGAGCAGTACTTC.

The CDR3 loop reads CASSYSIGSNEQYF. As DNA, the CDR3 is TGTGCCAGCAGTTACTCTATCGGGAGTAACGAGCAGTACTTC. The genes are TRBV6-5 and TRBJ2-7, with a tentative D call TRBD2 (6 bases). The CDR3 has 14 residues. Trimming left V 0 bases short and J 5 bases short, with 11 bases between. From germline, CDR1 is MNHEY and CDR2 SVGAGI.

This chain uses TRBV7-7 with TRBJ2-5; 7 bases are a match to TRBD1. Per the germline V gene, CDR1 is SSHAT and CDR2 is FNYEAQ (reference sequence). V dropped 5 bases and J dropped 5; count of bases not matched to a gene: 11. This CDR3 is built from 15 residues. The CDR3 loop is CASSPRQGAAETQYF. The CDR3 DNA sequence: TGTGCCAGCAGCCCCCGACAGGGAGCGGCGGAGACCCAGTACTTC.

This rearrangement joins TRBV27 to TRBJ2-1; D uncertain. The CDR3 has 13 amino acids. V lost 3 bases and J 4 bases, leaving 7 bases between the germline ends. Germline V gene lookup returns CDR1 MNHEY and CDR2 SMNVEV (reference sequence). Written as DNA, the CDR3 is TGTGCCAGCAGTTTTACCTCTTACAATGAGCAGTTCTTC. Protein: CASSFTSYNEQFF.

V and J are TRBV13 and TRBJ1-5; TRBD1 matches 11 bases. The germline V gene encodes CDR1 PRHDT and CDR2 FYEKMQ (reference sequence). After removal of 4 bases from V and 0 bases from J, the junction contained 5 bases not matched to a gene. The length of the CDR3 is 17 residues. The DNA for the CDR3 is TGTGCCAGCAGCTCCGGGACAGGGGGAGATAGCAATCAGCCCCAGCATTTT. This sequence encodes CASSSGTGGDSNQPQHF. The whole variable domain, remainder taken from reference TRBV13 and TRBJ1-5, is AAGVIQSPRHLIKEKRETATLKCYPIPRHDTVYWYQQGPGQDPQFLISFYEKMQSDKGSIPDRFSAQQFSDYHSELNMSSLELGDSALYFCASSSGTGGDSNQPQHFGDGTRLSIL.

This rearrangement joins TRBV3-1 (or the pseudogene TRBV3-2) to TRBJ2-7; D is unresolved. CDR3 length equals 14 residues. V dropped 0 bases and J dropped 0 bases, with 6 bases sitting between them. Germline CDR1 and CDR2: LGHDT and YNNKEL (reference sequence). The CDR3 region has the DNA TGTGCCAGCAGCCAAGATCTCACCTCCTACGAGCAGTACTTC. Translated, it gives CASSQDLTSYEQYF.

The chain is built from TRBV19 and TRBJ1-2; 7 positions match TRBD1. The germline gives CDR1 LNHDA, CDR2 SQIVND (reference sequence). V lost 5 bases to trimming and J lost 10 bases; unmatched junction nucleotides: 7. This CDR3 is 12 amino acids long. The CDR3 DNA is TGTGCCAGTAGTTCAGGGGGACGGATCTACACCTTC. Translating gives CASSSGGRIYTF.

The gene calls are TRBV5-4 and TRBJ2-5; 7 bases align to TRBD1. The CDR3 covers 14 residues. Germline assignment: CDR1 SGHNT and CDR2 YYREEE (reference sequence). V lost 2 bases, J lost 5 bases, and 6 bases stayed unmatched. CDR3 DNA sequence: TGTGCCAGCAGCTTCGACAGGGTGTACGAGACCCAGTACTTC. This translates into CASSFDRVYETQYF.

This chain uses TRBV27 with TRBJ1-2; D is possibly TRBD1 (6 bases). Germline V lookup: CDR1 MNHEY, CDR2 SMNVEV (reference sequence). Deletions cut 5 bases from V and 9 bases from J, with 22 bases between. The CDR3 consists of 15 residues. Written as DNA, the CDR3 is TGTGCCAGCAGTCTCCCCGGACAGAATCGGGCTAGCTACACCTTC. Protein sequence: CASSLPGQNRASYTF.

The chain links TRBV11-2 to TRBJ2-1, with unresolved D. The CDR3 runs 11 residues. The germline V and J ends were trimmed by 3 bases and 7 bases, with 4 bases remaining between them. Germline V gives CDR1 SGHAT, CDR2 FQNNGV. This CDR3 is CASSLTNEQFF. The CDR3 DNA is TGTGCCAGCAGCTTGACGAATGAGCAGTTCTTC. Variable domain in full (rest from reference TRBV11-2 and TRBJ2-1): EAGVAQSPRYKIIEKRQSVAFWCNPISGHATLYWYQQILGQGPKLLIQFQNNGVVDDSQLPKDRFSAERLKGVDSTLKIQPAKLEDSAVYLCASSLTNEQFFGPGTRLTVL.

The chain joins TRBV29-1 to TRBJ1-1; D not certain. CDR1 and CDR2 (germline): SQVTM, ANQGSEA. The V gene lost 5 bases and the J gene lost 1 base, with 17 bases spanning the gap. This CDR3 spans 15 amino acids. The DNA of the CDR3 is TGCAGCGTTACAAATGGGGAGAGCACGAACACTGAAGCTTTCTTT. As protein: CSVTNGESTNTEAFF.

The CDR3 is CASRARSSSYEQYF. The CDR3 DNA reads as TGCGCCAGCAGGGCCAGGTCAAGCTCCTACGAGCAGTACTTC. The chain recombines TRBV5-1 with TRBJ2-7, with D hard to call. The CDR3 extends over 14 amino acids. Germline assignment: CDR1 SGHRS and CDR2 YFSETQ. The V gene lost 5 bases and the J gene lost 0 bases, with 12 bases spanning the gap.

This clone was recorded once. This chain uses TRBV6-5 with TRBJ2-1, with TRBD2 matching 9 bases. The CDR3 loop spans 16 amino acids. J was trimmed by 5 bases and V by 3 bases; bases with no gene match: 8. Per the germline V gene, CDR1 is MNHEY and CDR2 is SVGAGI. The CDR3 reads CASSYGGGRANNEQFF. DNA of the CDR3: TGTGCCAGCAGTTATGGGGGCGGGAGGGCCAACAATGAGCAGTTCTTC.

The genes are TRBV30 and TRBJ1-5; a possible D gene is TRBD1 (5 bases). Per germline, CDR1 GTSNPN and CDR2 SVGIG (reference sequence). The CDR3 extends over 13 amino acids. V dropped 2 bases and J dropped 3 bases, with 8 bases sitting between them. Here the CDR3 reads CAWSMGDNQPQHF. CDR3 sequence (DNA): TGTGCCTGGAGTATGGGGGACAATCAGCCCCAGCATTTT.

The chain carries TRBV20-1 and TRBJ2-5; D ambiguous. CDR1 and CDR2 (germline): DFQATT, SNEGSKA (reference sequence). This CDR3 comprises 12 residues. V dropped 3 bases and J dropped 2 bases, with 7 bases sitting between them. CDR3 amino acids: CSASGSQETQYF. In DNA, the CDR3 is TGCAGTGCTAGTGGTTCACAAGAGACCCAGTACTTC.

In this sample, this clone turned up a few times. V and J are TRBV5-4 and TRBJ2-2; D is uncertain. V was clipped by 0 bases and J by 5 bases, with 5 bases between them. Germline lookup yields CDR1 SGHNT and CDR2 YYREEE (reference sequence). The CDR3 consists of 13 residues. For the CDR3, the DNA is TGTGCCAGCAGCTTGGGCGGTACCGGGGAGCTGTTTTTT. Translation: CASSLGGTGELFF. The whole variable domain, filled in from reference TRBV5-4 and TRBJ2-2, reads ETGVTQSPTHLIKTRGQQVTLRCSSQSGHNTVSWYQQALGQGPQFIFQYYREEENGRGNFPPRFSGLQFPNYSSELNVNALELDDSALYLCASSLGGTGELFFGEGSRLTVL.

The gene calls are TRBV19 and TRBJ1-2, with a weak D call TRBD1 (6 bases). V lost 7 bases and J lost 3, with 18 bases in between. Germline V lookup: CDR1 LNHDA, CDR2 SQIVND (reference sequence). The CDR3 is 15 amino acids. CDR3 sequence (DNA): TGTGCCAGTACCTCTCAGGAGACAGGATACTATGGCTACACCTTC. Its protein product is CASTSQETGYYGYTF.

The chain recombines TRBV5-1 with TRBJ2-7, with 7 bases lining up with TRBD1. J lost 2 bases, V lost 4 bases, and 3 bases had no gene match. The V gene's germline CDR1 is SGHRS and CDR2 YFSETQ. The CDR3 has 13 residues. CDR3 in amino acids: CASSEGAAYEQYF. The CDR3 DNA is TGCGCCAGCAGCGAGGGGGCGGCCTACGAGCAGTACTTC.

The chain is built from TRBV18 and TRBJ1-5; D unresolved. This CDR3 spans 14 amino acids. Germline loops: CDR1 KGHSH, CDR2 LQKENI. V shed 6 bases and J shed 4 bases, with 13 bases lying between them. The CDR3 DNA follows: TGTGCCAGCTCCCTAGGCCCTCCGAATCAGCCCCAGCATTTT. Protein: CASSLGPPNQPQHF.

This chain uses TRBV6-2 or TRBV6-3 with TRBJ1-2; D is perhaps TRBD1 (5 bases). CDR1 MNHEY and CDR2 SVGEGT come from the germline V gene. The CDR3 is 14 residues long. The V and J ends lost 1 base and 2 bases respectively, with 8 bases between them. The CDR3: CASSYLDKNYGYTF. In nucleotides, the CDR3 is TGTGCCAGCAGTTACTTGGACAAGAACTATGGCTACACCTTC.

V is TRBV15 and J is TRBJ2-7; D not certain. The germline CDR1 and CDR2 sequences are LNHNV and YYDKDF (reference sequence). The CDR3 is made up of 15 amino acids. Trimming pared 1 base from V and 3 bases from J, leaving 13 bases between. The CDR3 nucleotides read TGTGCCACCAGCAGAGCATCACCTACTAACTACGAGCAGTACTTC. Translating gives CATSRASPTNYEQYF.

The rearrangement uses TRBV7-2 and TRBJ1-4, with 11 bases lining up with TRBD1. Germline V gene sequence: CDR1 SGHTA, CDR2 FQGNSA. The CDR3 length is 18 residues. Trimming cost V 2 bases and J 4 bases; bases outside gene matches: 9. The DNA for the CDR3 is TGTGCCAGCAGCTTACGCCGGACAGGGGGCGTAGGTAATGAAAAACTGTTTTTT. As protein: CASSLRRTGGVGNEKLFF.

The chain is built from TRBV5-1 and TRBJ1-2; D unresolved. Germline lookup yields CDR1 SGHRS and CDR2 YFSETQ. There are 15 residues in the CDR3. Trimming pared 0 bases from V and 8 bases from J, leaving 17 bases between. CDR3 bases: TGCGCCAGCAGCTTGGAAGGGAGAAACTTACGAGGCTACACCTTC. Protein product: CASSLEGRNLRGYTF.

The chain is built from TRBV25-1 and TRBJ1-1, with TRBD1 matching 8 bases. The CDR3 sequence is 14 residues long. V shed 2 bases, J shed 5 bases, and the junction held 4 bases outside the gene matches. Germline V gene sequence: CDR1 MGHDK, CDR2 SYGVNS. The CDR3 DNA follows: TGTGCCAGCAGTGAACAGGGGGCCGGAACTGAAGCTTTCTTT. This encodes CASSEQGAGTEAFF.

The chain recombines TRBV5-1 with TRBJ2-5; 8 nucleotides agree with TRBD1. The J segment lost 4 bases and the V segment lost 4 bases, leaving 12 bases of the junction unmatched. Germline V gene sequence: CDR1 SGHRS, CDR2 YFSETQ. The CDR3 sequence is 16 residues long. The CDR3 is CASSLRPGTGGETQYF. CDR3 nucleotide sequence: TGCGCCAGCAGCCTACGTCCCGGGACAGGTGGAGAGACCCAGTACTTC.